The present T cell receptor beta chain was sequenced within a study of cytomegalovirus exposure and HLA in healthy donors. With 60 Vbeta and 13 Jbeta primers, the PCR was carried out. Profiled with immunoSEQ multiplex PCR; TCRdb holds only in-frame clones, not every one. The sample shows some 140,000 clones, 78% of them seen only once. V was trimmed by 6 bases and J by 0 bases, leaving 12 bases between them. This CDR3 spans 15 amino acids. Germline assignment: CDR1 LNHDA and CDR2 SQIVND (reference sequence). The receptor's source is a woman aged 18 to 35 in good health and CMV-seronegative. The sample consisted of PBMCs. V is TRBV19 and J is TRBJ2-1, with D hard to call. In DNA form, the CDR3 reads TGTGCCAGTAGCCCTCTAGAGAACTCCTACAATGAGCAGTTCTTC. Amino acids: CASSPLENSYNEQFF.